The rows below give T cell receptor beta chains drawn from one sample of a study of cytomegalovirus exposure and HLA in healthy donors. TCRdb's table, derived via immunoSEQ multiplex PCR, lists solely in-frame clones and lacks some. The sample yields 150,000 to 200,000 clones, around 75% seen once. The sequencing input was PBMCs. These receptors were taken from a woman aged 25 to 39 in good health and CMV-seropositive. Both conserved end residues are part of each CDR3. The D gene is left open where the match is weak. For some rows the clone size is stated as once, few or many, or as a class when expanded; others skip it.

CDR3 DNA	CDR3 protein	D gene	V gene	J gene	clone size
TGTGCCAGCACCAGCGAACCGGGGTTCAACTATGGCTACACCTTC	CASTSEPGFNYGYTF	.	TRBV6-5	TRBJ1-2	.
TGTGCCTCACAGGGAGCTTACAATGAGCAGTTCTTC	CASQGAYNEQFF	.	TRBV27	TRBJ2-1	.
TGTGCCAGCAACCTGGGAGGCGCATATGGCTACACCTTC	CASNLGGAYGYTF	.	TRBV9	TRBJ1-2	few
TGCGCCAGCAGCTCCCGGCCCACACTCATAGTTGGAGGCAGCCAAGAGACCCAGTACTTC	CASSSRPTLIVGGSQETQYF	.	TRBV5-1	TRBJ2-5	.
TGCAGCGCAGGGACATCGCAGTATTTT	CSAGTSQYF	.	TRBV29-1	TRBJ2-3	.
TGTGCCAGCAGTCGGGGGTCCGGAAACACCATATATTTT	CASSRGSGNTIYF	.	TRBV6-1	TRBJ1-3	.
TGTGCCAGCAGCCCGAAAGGGGGGGGCGCCGGTAGCTACACCTTC	CASSPKGGGAGSYTF	.	TRBV7-2	TRBJ1-2	few
TGTGCCAGCAGCAAAAGGGAGGCGAGGGGAGTTACAGATACGCAGTATTTT	CASSKREARGVTDTQYF	.	TRBV21-1	TRBJ2-3	.
TGCGCCAGCAGCGCCCGACTAGCGTCCTCCTACGAGCAGTACTTC	CASSARLASSYEQYF	TRBD2	TRBV4-1	TRBJ2-7	.
TGTGCCAGCAGCGGGAACCTTTGGACCCCGACAGGACCCGACCTGACTCCTGCGTACGAGCAGTACTTC	CASSGNLWTPTGPDLTPAYEQYF	.	TRBV21-1	TRBJ2-7	once
TGTGCCAGCAGTTACGGGACAGGTTACTCCTACGAGCAGTACTTC	CASSYGTGYSYEQYF	TRBD1	TRBV6-5	TRBJ2-7	.
TGTGCCAGCTCACCACTGGAAGGGGGCGATGGCTACACCTTC	CASSPLEGGDGYTF	TRBD1	TRBV18	TRBJ1-2	.
TGTGCCAGCACCTCGAGTACAGGGATATTCTACTACGAGCAGTACTTC	CASTSSTGIFYYEQYF	.	TRBV28	TRBJ2-7	.
TGTGCCAGCAGTTTAAGTGCACAGATAAATCAGCCCCAGCATTTT	CASSLSAQINQPQHF	.	TRBV28	TRBJ1-5	once
TGTGCCAGCAGCTTGGATGTTGGGCCAGATACGCAGTATTTT	CASSLDVGPDTQYF	.	TRBV5-4	TRBJ2-3	few
TGTGCCAGCAGTCTTCTACTAGGGAACGCCGGGGAGCTGTTTTTT	CASSLLLGNAGELFF	.	TRBV9	TRBJ2-2	.
TGTGCCAGCAGCCCGACTAGCGGGGGGTACAATGAGCAGTTCTTC	CASSPTSGGYNEQFF	TRBD2	TRBV6-4	TRBJ2-1	.
TGTGCCACTGCTAGTGTTTTGAACGATGAGCAGTTCTTC	CATASVLNDEQFF	.	TRBV6-5	TRBJ2-1	.
TGTGCCAGCAGCCAAGCCGGGAACACCGGGGAGCTGTTTTTT	CASSQAGNTGELFF	.	TRBV14	TRBJ2-2	once